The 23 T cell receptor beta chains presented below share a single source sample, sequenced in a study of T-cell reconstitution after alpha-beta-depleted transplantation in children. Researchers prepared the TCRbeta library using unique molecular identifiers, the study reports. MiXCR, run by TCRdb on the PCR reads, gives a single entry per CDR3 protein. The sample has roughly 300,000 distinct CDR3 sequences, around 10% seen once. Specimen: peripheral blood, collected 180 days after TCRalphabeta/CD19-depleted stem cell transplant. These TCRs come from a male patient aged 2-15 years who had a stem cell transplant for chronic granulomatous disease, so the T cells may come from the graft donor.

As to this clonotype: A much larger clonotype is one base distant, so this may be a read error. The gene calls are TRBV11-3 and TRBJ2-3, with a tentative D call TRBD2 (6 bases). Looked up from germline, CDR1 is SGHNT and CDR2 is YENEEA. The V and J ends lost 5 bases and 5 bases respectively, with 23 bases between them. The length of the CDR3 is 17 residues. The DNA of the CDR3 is TGTGCCAGCAGCCTCCGCGGAGGGGATGTGTCGGGAGATACGCAGTATTTT. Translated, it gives CASSLRGGDVSGDTQYF.

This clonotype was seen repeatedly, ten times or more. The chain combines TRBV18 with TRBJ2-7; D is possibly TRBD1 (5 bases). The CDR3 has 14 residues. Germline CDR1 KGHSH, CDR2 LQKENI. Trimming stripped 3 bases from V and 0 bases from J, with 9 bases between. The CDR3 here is CASSPLDTSYEQYF. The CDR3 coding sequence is TGTGCCAGCTCACCTCTGGACACCTCCTACGAGCAGTACTTC.

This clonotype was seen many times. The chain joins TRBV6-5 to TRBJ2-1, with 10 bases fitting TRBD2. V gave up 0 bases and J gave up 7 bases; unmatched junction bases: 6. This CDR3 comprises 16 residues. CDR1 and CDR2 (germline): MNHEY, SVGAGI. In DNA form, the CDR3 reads TGTGCCAGCAGTTACTCGGCGGGACTAGCGAATAATGAGCAGTTCTTC. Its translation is CASSYSAGLANNEQFF.

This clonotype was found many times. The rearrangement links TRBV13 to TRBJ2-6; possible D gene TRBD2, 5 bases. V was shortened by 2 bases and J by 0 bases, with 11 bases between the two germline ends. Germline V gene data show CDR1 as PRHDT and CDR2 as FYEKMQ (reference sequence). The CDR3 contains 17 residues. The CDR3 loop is CASSLRGKVSGANVLTF. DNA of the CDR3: TGTGCCAGCAGCTTACGGGGTAAAGTCTCTGGGGCCAACGTCCTGACTTTC.

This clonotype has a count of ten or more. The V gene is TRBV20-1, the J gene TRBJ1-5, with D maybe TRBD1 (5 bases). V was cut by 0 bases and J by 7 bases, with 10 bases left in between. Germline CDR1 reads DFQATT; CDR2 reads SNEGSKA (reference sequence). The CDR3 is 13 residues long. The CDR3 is CSAREGVEQPQHF. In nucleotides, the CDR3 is TGCAGTGCTAGAGAGGGGGTGGAACAGCCCCAGCATTTT.

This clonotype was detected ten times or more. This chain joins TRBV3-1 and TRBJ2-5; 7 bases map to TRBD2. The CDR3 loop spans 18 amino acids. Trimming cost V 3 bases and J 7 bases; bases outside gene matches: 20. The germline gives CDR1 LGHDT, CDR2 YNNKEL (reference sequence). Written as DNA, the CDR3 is TGTGCCAGCAGCCATGTCGGCGGGAGATTTGGGGAAGAGATGACCCAGTACTTC. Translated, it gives CASSHVGGRFGEEMTQYF.

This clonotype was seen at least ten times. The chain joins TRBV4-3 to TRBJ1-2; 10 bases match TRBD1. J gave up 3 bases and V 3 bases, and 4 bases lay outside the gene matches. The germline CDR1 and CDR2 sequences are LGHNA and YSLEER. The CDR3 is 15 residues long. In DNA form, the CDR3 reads TGCGCCAGCAGCCACCGGGACAGGGGTGACTATGGCTACACCTTC. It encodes CASSHRDRGDYGYTF.

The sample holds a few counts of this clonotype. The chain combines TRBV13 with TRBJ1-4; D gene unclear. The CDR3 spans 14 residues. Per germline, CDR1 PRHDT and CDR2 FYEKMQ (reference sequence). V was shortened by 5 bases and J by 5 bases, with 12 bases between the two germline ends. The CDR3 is CASSARIGNEKLFF. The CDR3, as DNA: TGTGCCAGCAGCGCTAGGATCGGCAATGAAAAACTGTTTTTT.

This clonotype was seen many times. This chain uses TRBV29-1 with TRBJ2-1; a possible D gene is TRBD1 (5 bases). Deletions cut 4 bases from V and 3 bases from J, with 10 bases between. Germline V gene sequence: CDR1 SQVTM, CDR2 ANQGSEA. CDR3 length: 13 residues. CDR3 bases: TGCAGCGTTGCAAGGGGTCACTACAATGAGCAGTTCTTC. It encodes CSVARGHYNEQFF.

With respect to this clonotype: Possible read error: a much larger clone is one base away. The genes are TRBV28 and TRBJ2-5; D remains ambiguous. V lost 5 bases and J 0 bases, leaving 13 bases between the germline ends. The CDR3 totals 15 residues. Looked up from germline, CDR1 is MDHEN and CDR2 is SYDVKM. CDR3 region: CASSKRHYYQETQYF. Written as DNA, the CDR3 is TGTGCCAGCAGTAAACGGCACTACTACCAAGAGACCCAGTACTTC.

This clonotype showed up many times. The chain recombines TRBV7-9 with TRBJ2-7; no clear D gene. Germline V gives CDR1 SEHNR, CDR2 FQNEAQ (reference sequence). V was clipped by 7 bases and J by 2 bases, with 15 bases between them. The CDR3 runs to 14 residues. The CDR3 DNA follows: TGTGCCAGCAACTCTGTCTCGGACCCCTACGAGCAGTACTTC. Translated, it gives CASNSVSDPYEQYF.

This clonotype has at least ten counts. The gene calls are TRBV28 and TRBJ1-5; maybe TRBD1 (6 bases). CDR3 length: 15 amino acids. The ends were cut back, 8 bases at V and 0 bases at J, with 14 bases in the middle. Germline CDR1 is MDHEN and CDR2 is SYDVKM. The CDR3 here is CASETGLNSNQPQHF. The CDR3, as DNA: TGTGCCAGCGAAACAGGGTTGAATAGCAATCAGCCCCAGCATTTT.

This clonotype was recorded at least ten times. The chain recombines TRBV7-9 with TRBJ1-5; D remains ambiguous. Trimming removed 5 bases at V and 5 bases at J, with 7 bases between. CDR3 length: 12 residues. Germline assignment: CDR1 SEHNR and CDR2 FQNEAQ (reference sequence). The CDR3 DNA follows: TGTGCCAGCAGCCTTCATCATCAGCCCCAGCATTTT. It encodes CASSLHHQPQHF.

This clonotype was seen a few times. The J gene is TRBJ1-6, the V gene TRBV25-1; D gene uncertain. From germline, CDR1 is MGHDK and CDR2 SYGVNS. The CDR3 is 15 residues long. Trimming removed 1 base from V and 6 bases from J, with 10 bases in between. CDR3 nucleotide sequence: TGTGCCAGCAGTGAATCCGGCCCTATTAATTCACCCCTCCACTTT. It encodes CASSESGPINSPLHF.

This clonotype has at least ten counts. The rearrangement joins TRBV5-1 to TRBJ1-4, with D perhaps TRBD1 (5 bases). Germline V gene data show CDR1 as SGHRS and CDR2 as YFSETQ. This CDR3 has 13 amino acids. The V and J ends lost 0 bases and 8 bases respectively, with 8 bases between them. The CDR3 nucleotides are TGCGCCAGCAGCTTGGCGGGGGAGGAAAAACTGTTTTTT. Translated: CASSLAGEEKLFF.

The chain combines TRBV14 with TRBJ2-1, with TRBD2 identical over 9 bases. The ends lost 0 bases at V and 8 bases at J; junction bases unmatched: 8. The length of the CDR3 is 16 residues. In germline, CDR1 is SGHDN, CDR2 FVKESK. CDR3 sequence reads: CASSQENSGRFHEQFF. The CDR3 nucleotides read TGTGCCAGCAGCCAAGAAAACAGCGGGAGGTTCCATGAGCAGTTCTTC.

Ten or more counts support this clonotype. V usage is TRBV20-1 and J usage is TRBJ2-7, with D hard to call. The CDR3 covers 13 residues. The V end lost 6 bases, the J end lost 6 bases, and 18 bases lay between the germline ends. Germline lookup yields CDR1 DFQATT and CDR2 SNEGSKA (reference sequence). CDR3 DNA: TGCAGTGCAGGGCGGCATGGAAAAGGCGAGCAGTACTTC. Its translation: CSAGRHGKGEQYF.

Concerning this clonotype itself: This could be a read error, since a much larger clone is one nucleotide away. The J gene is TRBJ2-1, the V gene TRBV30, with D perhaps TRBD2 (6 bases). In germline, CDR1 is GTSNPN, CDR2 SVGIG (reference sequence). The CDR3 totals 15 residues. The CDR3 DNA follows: TGTACGCTGGGTACGGGAGCCTCCTCCTACAATGAGCAGTTCTTC. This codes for CTLGTGASSYNEQFF.

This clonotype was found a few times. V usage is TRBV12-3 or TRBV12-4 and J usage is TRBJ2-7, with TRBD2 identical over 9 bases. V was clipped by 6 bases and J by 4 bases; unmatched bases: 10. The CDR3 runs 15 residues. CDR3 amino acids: CASRATAGGVYEQYF. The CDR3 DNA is TGTGCCAGCAGAGCCACAGCGGGAGGTGTTTACGAGCAGTACTTC.

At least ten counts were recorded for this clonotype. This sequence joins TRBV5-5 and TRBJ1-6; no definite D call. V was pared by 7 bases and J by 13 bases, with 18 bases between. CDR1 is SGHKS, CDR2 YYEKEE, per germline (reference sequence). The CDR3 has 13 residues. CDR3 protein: CASGVGVSGPLHF. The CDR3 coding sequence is TGTGCCAGCGGGGTCGGAGTGTCGGGTCCCCTCCACTTT. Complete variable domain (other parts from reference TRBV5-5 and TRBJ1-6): DAGVTQSPTHLIKTRGQQVTLRCSPISGHKSVSWYQQVLGQGPQFIFQYYEKEERGRGNFPDRFSARQFPNYSSELNVNALLLGDSALYLCASGVGVSGPLHFGNGTRLTVT.

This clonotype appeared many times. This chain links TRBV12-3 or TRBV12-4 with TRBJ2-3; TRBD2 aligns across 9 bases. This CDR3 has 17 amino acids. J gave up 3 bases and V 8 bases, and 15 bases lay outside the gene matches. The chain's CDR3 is CASSASASGAKTDTQYF. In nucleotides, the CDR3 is TGTGCCAGCTCGGCATCGGCTAGCGGGGCTAAGACAGATACGCAGTATTTT.

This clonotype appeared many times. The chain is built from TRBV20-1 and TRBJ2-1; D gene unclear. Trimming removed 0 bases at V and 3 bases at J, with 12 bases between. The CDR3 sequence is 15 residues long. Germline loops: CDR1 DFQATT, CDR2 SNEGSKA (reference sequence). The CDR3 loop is CSAREKGLGYNEQFF. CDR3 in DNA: TGCAGTGCTAGAGAAAAGGGTTTGGGCTACAATGAGCAGTTCTTC.

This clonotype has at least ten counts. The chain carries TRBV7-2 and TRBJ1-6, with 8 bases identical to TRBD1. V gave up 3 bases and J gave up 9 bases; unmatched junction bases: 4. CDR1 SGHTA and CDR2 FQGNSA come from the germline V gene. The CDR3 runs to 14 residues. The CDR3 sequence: CASSFRDRSSPLHF. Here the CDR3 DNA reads TGTGCCAGCAGCTTCCGGGACAGGAGTTCACCCCTCCACTTT.